This T cell receptor (beta chain) is from a study of cytomegalovirus exposure and HLA in healthy donors. Study-wide results and caveats: Later analysis identified a missense DCLRE1C variant that was linked to TCR beta V- and J-gene trimming. Cytomegalovirus-associated status was assigned to some 180 TCR beta chains.

The PCR made use of 60 Vbeta and 13 Jbeta primers. Method: immunoSEQ multiplex PCR; TCRdb's copy keeps in-frame clones and lacks some. The top ten hold roughly 1.4% of the sample, which has over 100,000 clones, approximately 70% seen once. Germline-derived CDR1 and CDR2 are LNHDA and SQIVND (reference sequence). CDR3 size: 14 residues. V was trimmed by 2 bases and J by 8 bases, leaving 13 bases between them. To note about this clone: The antigen is not known.

This TCR derives from a man aged 18 to 35 in good health and CMV-seronegative. What was sequenced was PBMCs. V usage is TRBV19 and J usage is TRBJ2-1; tentative D call: TRBD2 (6 bases). CDR3 nucleotides: TGTGCCAGTAGTATAAATTACGCGGGATATGAGCAGTTCTTC. It codes for CASSINYAGYEQFF.